The sample holds many counts of the clone carrying this TCR beta chain. The antigen remains unidentified. This entry is derived from a study of blood T cells in healthy people across ages. The study, taken as a whole, reports: Naive T cell percentage strongly correlated with TCR beta diversity.

Through a sample-barcoded 5' primer and a J-beta primer mix, a second PCR was run for 7 to 11 cycles. TCRdb re-derived calls from the 5' RACE reads in MiXCR, one entry per CDR3 protein. The repertoire consists of 710,000 or so distinct CDR3 sequences, with 32% occurring once and the leading ten covering approximately 15%. V shed 1 base and J 4 bases; nucleotides not matched to a gene: 4. The CDR3 covers 16 residues. Germline CDR1 is MGHDK and CDR2 is SYGVNS. V gene TRBV25-1 combines with J gene TRBJ2-3; 11 bases map to TRBD1. This sequence originates from a woman of 80 years or more in good health. Specimen: blood. The CDR3, as DNA: TGTGCCAGCAGTGAATGGACAGGGGGCATCGCAGATACGCAGTATTTT. Translated, it gives CASSEWTGGIADTQYF.